The rows below give T cell receptor beta chains drawn from one sample of a study of cytomegalovirus exposure and HLA in healthy donors. Data came from immunoSEQ multiplex PCR; TCRdb stores just in-frame clones and leaves some out. Of some 180,000 clones listed, 80% to 85% are singletons. Sequences were obtained from PBMCs. The receptors were sampled from a male donor in good health and CMV-seronegative. CDR3s include the opening cysteine and the closing phenylalanine or tryptophan. D genes are given only for firm matches. Size tells how often a clone was seen (once, few, many) or the class of an expanded clone, and some rows leave it out.

v_gene	abundance	j_gene	d_gene	CDR3aa	CDR3nt
TRBV19	-	TRBJ1-6	TRBD1	CASSIGRTGPSNSPLHF	TGTGCCAGTAGTATAGGCCGGACAGGACCAAGTAATTCACCCCTCCACTTT
TRBV29-1	-	TRBJ1-2	-	CSAYQGPPAYGYTF	TGCAGCGCCTATCAGGGGCCGCCTGCCTATGGCTACACCTTC
TRBV5-4	-	TRBJ1-1	-	CASSSGQPNTEAFF	TGTGCCAGCAGCTCAGGACAGCCCAACACTGAAGCTTTCTTT
TRBV15	-	TRBJ2-5	-	CATSRDLQETQYF	TGTGCCACCAGCAGAGATCTCCAAGAGACCCAGTACTTC
TRBV5-6	-	TRBJ1-3	TRBD1	CASSPTGGSDTIYF	TGTGCCAGCAGTCCGACAGGGGGCTCGGACACCATATATTTT
TRBV7-2	-	TRBJ1-4	-	CASSLRQTTNEKLFF	TGTGCCAGCAGCCTCCGACAGACAACTAATGAAAAACTGTTTTTT
TRBV7-2	-	TRBJ2-3	TRBD2	CASSGWTSGGPLTDTQYF	TGTGCCAGCAGCGGTTGGACTAGCGGGGGCCCTCTCACAGATACGCAGTATTTT
TRBV5-1	-	TRBJ2-1	TRBD2	CASSARTSGGASEQFF	TGCGCCAGCAGCGCGCGGACTAGCGGGGGGGCCAGTGAGCAGTTCTTC
TRBV4-3	-	TRBJ1-2	TRBD1	CASSPAGTGSRYGYTF	TGCGCCAGCAGCCCGGCGGGGACAGGGTCCCGCTATGGCTACACCTTC
TRBV15	-	TRBJ1-1	-	CATSRGGGRLNTEAFF	TGTGCCACCAGCAGAGGCGGGGGGCGGTTGAACACTGAAGCTTTCTTT
TRBV6-5	-	TRBJ2-7	-	CASSASRVMHEQYF	TGTGCCAGCAGCGCTAGTCGGGTGATGCACGAGCAGTACTTC
TRBV4-3	-	TRBJ2-2	TRBD1	CASSQNTGANTGELFF	TGCGCCAGCAGCCAAAATACAGGGGCAAACACCGGGGAGCTGTTTTTT
TRBV5-1	-	TRBJ2-1	TRBD2	CASSLGLTGNNEQFF	TGCGCCAGCAGTTTGGGACTAACGGGGAACAATGAGCAGTTCTTC
TRBV5-1	-	TRBJ2-1	TRBD2	CASSPGLAGINEQFF	TGCGCCAGCAGCCCAGGACTAGCGGGGATTAATGAGCAGTTCTTC
TRBV11-2	-	TRBJ2-7	-	CASRGSTKSYEQYF	TGTGCCAGCCGGGGATCGACAAAGTCCTACGAGCAGTACTTC
TRBV19	-	TRBJ2-3	-	CASSLGTRTDTQYF	TGTGCCAGTAGCCTCGGGACTCGCACAGATACGCAGTATTTT
TRBV5-1	-	TRBJ2-1	TRBD2	CASSFRTSGGDNEQFF	TGCGCCAGCAGCTTTAGGACTAGCGGGGGGGATAATGAGCAGTTCTTC
TRBV29-1	-	TRBJ2-7	TRBD1	CSVADRGYEQYF	TGCAGCGTTGCGGACAGGGGCTACGAGCAGTACTTC
TRBV19	-	TRBJ1-5	-	CASSTTRGQPQHF	TGTGCCAGTAGTACGACAAGGGGCCAGCCCCAGCATTTT
TRBV19	-	TRBJ1-5	-	CASSISGIGSNQPQHF	TGTGCCAGTAGTATAAGCGGGATTGGGAGCAATCAGCCCCAGCATTTT
TRBV5-1	-	TRBJ2-7	TRBD1	CASSHGDRGAEQYF	TGCGCCAGCAGTCATGGGGACAGGGGAGCCGAGCAGTACTTC
TRBV6-5	-	TRBJ2-3	-	CASRRGVTDTQYF	TGTGCCAGCAGAAGAGGAGTCACAGATACGCAGTATTTT
TRBV12-5	-	TRBJ1-1	-	CASGLEANTEAFF	TGTGCTAGTGGTTTGGAAGCGAACACTGAAGCTTTCTTT
TRBV27	-	TRBJ2-3	TRBD2	CASSSTSGGVGDTQYF	TGTGCCAGCAGTTCGACTAGCGGGGGGGTCGGGGATACGCAGTATTTT
TRBV7-8	-	TRBJ2-6	TRBD1	CASSSSIGQVHSGANVLTF	TGTGCCAGCAGCTCATCGATAGGACAGGTCCACTCTGGGGCCAACGTCCTGACTTTC
TRBV5-1	-	TRBJ2-3	-	CASSLGQVTDTQYF	TGCGCCAGCAGCTTGGGGCAGGTCACAGATACGCAGTATTTT
TRBV9	-	TRBJ2-3	TRBD2	CASSARGAGGTDTQYF	TGTGCCAGCAGCGCCCGGGGAGCGGGGGGCACAGATACGCAGTATTTT
TRBV29-1	-	TRBJ1-1	-	CSVVRQSMNTEAFF	TGCAGCGTTGTCCGACAAAGCATGAACACTGAAGCTTTCTTT
TRBV6-1	-	TRBJ1-4	-	CASSEHRGEKLFF	TGTGCCAGCAGTGAACATCGCGGTGAAAAACTGTTTTTT
TRBV5-1	-	TRBJ1-1	TRBD1	CASSLGQGFFPEAFF	TGCGCCAGCAGCTTGGGACAGGGCTTTTTCCCTGAAGCTTTCTTT
TRBV13	once	TRBJ2-2	-	CASSLQVYTGELFF	TGTGCCAGCAGCTTGCAGGTATACACCGGGGAGCTGTTTTTT
TRBV5-1	-	TRBJ2-7	-	CASSLFGRGYEQYF	TGCGCCAGCAGCTTGTTTGGACGGGGCTACGAGCAGTACTTC
TRBV7-2	-	TRBJ1-3	TRBD1	CASSFDGQGARNTIYF	TGTGCCAGCAGCTTCGATGGACAGGGGGCAAGAAACACCATATATTTT
TRBV5-1	-	TRBJ2-5	-	CASSIRQANMGTQYF	TGCGCCAGCAGCATTCGACAGGCCAACATGGGGACCCAGTACTTC
TRBV19	-	TRBJ1-5	-	CASRGGNQPQHF	TGTGCCAGTAGGGGCGGGAATCAGCCCCAGCATTTT
TRBV2	-	TRBJ1-5	-	CASSVGSNQPQHF	TGTGCCAGCAGTGTCGGTAGCAATCAGCCCCAGCATTTT
TRBV5-1	-	TRBJ1-3	-	CASSWGGNSGNTIYF	TGCGCCAGCAGCTGGGGGGGTAACTCTGGAAACACCATATATTTT
TRBV7-9	-	TRBJ2-7	-	CASSSPATPTYEQYF	TGTGCCAGCAGCTCCCCCGCGACACCGACCTACGAGCAGTACTTC
TRBV10-3	few	TRBJ2-1	-	CAISEFFSDEQFF	TGTGCCATCAGTGAGTTTTTCTCGGATGAGCAGTTCTTC
TRBV2	-	TRBJ2-7	-	CASSELRGLTYDEQYF	TGTGCCAGCAGTGAATTACGAGGGTTGACCTACGACGAGCAGTACTTC
TRBV4-3	-	TRBJ1-1	-	CASSRSPGAEAFF	TGCGCCAGCAGCCGATCCCCGGGAGCTGAAGCTTTCTTT
TRBV5-1	-	TRBJ2-2	-	CASSSGLGGELFF	TGCGCCAGCAGCTCCGGACTGGGCGGGGAGCTGTTTTTT
TRBV18	-	TRBJ1-2	TRBD1	CASSPGQGETGYTF	TGTGCCAGCTCCCCGGGACAGGGTGAGACTGGCTACACCTTC
TRBV27	-	TRBJ2-3	TRBD1	CASSVRDRNTDTQYF	TGTGCCAGCAGTGTCCGGGACAGGAACACAGATACGCAGTATTTT
TRBV27	-	TRBJ1-1	-	CASSLYQGATEAFF	TGTGCCAGCAGTTTATACCAGGGCGCGACTGAAGCTTTCTTT
TRBV15	-	TRBJ1-6	-	CATSRDRINNSPLHF	TGTGCCACCAGCAGAGACAGGATTAATAATTCACCCCTCCACTTT
TRBV7-2	-	TRBJ2-2	-	CASSTRQTLINTGELFF	TGTGCCAGCAGCACCCGACAGACTCTGATTAACACCGGGGAGCTGTTTTTT
TRBV4-1	-	TRBJ1-1	TRBD1	CASSHTGGGTEAFF	TGCGCCAGCAGCCACACAGGGGGCGGCACTGAAGCTTTCTTT
TRBV6-5	-	TRBJ1-2	-	CASSPSGEYGYTF	TGTGCCAGCAGTCCCTCTGGAGAGTATGGCTACACCTTC
TRBV7-9	-	TRBJ1-2	TRBD1	CASSLAPGQGDYGYTF	TGTGCCAGCAGCTTAGCCCCGGGACAGGGTGACTATGGCTACACCTTC
TRBV5-6	few	TRBJ2-7	-	CASSPGHLYEQYF	TGTGCCAGCAGCCCGGGACACCTCTACGAGCAGTACTTC
TRBV5-4	-	TRBJ2-1	-	CASSSPGLDGLLGYNEQFF	TGTGCCAGCAGCTCACCGGGACTGGACGGACTTTTGGGCTACAATGAGCAGTTCTTC
TRBV19	-	TRBJ1-2	-	CASSIDPLTGSGYTF	TGTGCCAGTAGTATAGATCCCCTGACAGGCAGCGGCTACACCTTC